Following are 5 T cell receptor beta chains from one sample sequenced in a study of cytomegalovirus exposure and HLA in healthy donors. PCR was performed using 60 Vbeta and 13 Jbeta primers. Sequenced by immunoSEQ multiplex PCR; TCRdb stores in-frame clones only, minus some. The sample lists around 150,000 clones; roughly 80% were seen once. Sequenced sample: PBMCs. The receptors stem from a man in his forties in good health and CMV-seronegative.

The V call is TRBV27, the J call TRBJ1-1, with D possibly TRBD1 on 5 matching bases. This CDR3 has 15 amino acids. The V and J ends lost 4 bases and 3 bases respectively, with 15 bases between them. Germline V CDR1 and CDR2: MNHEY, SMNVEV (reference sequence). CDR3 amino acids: CASSSPEQGDTEAFF. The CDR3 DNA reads TGTGCCAGCAGTTCCCCGGAGCAAGGGGACACTGAAGCTTTCTTT.

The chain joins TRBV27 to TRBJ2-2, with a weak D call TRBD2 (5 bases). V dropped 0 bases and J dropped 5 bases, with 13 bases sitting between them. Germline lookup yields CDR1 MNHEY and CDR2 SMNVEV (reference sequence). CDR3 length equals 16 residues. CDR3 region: CASSLSPTIKTGELFF. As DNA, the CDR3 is TGTGCCAGCAGTTTATCACCGACTATCAAAACCGGGGAGCTGTTTTTT.

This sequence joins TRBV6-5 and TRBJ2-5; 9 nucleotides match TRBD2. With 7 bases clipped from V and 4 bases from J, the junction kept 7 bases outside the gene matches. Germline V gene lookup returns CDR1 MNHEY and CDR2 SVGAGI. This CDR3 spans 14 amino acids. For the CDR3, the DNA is TGTGCCAGCAAGGGCGGGAGGGTGCCAGAGACCCAGTACTTC. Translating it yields CASKGGRVPETQYF.

DNA for the CDR3: TGTGCCAGCAGTTTACAGGGGGGGAACACTGAAGCTTTCTTT. Translating it yields CASSLQGGNTEAFF. The chain employs TRBV2 and TRBJ1-1, with 8 bases that match TRBD1. This CDR3 is 14 amino acids long. V lost 5 bases and J lost 1; bases outside the gene matches: 3. The germline V gene has CDR1 SNHLY and CDR2 FYNNEI.

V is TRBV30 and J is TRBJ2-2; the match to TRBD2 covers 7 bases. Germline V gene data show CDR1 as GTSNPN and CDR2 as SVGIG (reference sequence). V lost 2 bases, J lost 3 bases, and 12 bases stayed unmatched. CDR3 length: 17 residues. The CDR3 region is CAWSPLGGGAHTGELFF. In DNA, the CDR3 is TGTGCCTGGAGTCCCCTCGGGGGAGGGGCCCACACCGGGGAGCTGTTTTTT.